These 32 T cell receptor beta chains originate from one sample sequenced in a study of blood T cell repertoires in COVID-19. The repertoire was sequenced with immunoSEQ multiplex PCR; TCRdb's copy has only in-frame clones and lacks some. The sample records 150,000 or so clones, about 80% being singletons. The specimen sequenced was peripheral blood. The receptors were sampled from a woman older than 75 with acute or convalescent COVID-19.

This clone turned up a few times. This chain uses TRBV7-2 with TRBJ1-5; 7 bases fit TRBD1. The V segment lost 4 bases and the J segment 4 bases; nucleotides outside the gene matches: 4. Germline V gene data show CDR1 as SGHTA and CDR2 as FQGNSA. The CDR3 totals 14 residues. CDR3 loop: CASSYGQENQPQHF. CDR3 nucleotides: TGTGCCAGCAGCTACGGACAGGAGAATCAGCCCCAGCATTTT. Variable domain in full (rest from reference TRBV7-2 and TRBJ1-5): GAGVSQSPSNKVTEKGKDVELRCDPISGHTALYWYRQSLGQGLEFLIYFQGNSAPDKSGLPSDRFSAERTGGSVSTLTIQRTQQEDSAVYLCASSYGQENQPQHFGDGTRLSIL.

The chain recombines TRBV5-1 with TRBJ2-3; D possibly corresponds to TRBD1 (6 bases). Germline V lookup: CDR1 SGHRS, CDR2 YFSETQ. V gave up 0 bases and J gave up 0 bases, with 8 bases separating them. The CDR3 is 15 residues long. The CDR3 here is CASSLGTDSTDTQYF. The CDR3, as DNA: TGCGCCAGCAGCTTGGGGACAGACAGCACAGATACGCAGTATTTT.

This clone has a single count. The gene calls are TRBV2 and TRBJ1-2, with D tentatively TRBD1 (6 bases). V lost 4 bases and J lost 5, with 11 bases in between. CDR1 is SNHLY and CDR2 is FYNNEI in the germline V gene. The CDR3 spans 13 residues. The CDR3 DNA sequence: TGTGCCAGCAGTGTCAACAGGGCTTATGGCTACACCTTC. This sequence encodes CASSVNRAYGYTF. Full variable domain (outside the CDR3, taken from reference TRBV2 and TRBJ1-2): EPEVTQTPSHQVTQMGQEVILRCVPISNHLYFYWYRQILGQKVEFLVSFYNNEISEKSEIFDDQFSVERPDGSNFTLKIRSTKLEDSAMYFCASSVNRAYGYTFGSGTRLTVV.

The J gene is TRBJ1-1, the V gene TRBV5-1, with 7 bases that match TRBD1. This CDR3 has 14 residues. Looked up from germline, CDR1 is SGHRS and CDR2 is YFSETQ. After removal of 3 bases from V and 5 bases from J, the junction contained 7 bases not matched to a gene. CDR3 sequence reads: CASSSRGAGTEAFF. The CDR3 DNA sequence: TGCGCCAGCAGCTCCAGGGGGGCGGGAACTGAAGCTTTCTTT. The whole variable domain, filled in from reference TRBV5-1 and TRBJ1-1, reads KAGVTQTPRYLIKTRGQQVTLSCSPISGHRSVSWYQQTPGQGLQFLFEYFSETQRNKGNFPGRFSGRQFSNSRSEMNVSTLELGDSALYLCASSSRGAGTEAFFGQGTRLTVV.

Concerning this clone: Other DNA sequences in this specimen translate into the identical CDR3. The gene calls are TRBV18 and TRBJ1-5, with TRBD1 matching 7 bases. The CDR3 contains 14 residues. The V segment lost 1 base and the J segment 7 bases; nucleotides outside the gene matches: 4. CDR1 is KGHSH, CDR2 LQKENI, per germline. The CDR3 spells CASSPQGAGQPQHF. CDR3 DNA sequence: TGTGCCAGCTCACCACAGGGGGCAGGACAGCCCCAGCATTTT. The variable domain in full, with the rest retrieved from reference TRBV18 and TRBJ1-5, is NAGVMQNPRHLVRRRGQEARLRCSPMKGHSHVYWYRQLPEEGLKFMVYLQKENIIDESGMPKERFSAEFPKEGPSILRIQQVVRGDSAAYFCASSPQGAGQPQHFGDGTRLSIL.

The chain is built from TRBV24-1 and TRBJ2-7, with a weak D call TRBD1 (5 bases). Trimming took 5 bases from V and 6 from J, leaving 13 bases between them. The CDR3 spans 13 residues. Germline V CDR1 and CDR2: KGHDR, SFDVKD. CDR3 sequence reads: CATSAAGTGEQYF. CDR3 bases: TGTGCCACCAGTGCCGCCGGAACAGGCGAGCAGTACTTC.

The CDR3 protein is CASSVDRGLAYEQYF. The CDR3 DNA reads TGTGCCAGCAGCGTAGATAGGGGGCTGGCCTACGAGCAGTACTTC. V and J are TRBV9 and TRBJ2-7; 7 bases are a match to TRBD1. The V and J ends lost 0 bases and 2 bases, in that order; junction bases with no gene match: 5. The CDR3 has 15 amino acids. The germline gives CDR1 SGDLS, CDR2 YYNGEE.

The CDR3 protein is CASSLASVNYGYTF. CDR3 bases: TGTGCCAGCAGCTTAGCGTCAGTTAACTATGGCTACACCTTC. V gene TRBV7-8 combines with J gene TRBJ1-2; D not resolved. Germline values: CDR1 SGHVS, CDR2 FQNEAQ. V was clipped by 0 bases and J by 1 base, with 6 bases between them. The CDR3 loop spans 14 amino acids.

CDR3 residues: CASRRQPTSGEKLFF. In DNA, the CDR3 is TGTGCCAGCAGAAGACAGCCTACCTCAGGAGAAAAACTGTTTTTT. The J gene is TRBJ1-4, the V gene TRBV6-5; a weak D match, TRBD1 (5 bases). This CDR3 region has 15 residues. Trimming cost V 6 bases and J 8 bases, with 19 bases left between them. Germline V gene lookup returns CDR1 MNHEY and CDR2 SVGAGI.

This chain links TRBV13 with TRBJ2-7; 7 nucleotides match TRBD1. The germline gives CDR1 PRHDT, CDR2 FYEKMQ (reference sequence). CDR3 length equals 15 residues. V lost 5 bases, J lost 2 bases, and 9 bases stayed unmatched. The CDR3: CASSQTTGYPYEQYF. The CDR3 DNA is TGTGCCAGCAGCCAAACGACAGGGTATCCCTACGAGCAGTACTTC.

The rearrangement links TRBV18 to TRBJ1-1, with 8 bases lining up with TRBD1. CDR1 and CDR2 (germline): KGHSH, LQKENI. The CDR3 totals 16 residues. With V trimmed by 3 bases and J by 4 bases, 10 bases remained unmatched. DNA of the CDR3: TGTGCCAGCTCACCGGGGACAGGCAACGGGGGCACTGAAGCTTTCTTT. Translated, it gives CASSPGTGNGGTEAFF.

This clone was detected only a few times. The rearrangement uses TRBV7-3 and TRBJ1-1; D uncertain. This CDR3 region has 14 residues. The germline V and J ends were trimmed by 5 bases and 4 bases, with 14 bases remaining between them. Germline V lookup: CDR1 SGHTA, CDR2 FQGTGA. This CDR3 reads CASSQQSGSTEAFF. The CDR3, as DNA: TGTGCCAGCAGCCAACAGAGTGGAAGCACTGAAGCTTTCTTT.

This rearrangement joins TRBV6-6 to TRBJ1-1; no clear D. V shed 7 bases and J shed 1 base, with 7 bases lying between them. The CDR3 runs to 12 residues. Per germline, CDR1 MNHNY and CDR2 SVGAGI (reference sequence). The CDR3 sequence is CASMGRNTEAFF. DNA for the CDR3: TGTGCCAGCATGGGCAGGAACACTGAAGCTTTCTTT.

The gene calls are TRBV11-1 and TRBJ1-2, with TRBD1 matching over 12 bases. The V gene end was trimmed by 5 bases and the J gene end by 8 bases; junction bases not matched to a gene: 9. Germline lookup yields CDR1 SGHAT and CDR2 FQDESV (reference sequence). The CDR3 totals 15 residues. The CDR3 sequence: CASSAGQGASYGYTF. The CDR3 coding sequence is TGTGCCAGCAGCGCGGGACAGGGGGCTTCTTACGGCTACACCTTC.

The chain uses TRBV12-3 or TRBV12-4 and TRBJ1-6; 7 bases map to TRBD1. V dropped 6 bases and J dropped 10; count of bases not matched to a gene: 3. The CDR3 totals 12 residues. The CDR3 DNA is TGTGCCAGCAGACTACAGGGGTCACCCCTCCACTTT. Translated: CASRLQGSPLHF.

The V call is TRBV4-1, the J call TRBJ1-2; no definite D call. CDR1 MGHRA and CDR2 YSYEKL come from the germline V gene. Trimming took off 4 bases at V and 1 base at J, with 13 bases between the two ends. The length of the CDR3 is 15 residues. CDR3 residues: CASSPSQQINYGYTF. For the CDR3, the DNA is TGCGCCAGCAGCCCTTCCCAACAGATTAACTATGGCTACACCTTC.

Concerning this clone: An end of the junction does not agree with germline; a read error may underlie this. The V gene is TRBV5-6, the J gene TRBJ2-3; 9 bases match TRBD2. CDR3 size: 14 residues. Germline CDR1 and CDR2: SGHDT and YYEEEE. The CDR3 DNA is TGTGCCAGCAGCTTTAGCGGGGGCCCCTTGAAGGAGGTATTT. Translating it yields CASSFSGGPLKEVF.

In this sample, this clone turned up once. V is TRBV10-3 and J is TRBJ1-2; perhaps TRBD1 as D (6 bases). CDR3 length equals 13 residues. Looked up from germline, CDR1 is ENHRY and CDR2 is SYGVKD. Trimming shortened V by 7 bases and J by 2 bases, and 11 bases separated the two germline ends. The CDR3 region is CAITPDRNYGYTF. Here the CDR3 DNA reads TGTGCCATCACCCCGGACAGAAACTATGGCTACACCTTC.

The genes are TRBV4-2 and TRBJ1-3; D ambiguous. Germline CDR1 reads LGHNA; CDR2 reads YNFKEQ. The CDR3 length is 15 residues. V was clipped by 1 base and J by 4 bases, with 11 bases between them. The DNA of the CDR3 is TGTGCCAGCAGCCAAGGTCGGGGTAACGGAAACACCATATATTTT. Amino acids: CASSQGRGNGNTIYF.

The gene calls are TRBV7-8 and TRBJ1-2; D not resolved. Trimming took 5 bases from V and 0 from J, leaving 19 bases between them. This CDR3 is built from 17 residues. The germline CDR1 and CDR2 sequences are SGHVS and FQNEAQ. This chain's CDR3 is CASSPLRRENTNYGYTF. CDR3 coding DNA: TGTGCCAGCAGCCCCTTAAGGAGGGAAAATACTAACTATGGCTACACCTTC.

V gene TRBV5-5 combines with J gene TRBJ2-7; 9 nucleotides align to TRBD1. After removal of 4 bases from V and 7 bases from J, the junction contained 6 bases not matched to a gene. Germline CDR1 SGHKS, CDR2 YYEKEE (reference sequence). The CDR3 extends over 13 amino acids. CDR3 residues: CASSGGQGQEQYF. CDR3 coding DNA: TGTGCCAGCAGCGGGGGACAGGGCCAAGAGCAGTACTTC.

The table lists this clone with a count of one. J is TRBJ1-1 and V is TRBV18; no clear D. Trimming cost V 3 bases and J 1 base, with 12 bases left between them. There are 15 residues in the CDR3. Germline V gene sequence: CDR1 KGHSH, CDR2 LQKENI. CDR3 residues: CASSPPGHSNTEAFF. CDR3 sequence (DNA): TGTGCCAGCTCACCCCCAGGCCACTCGAACACTGAAGCTTTCTTT.

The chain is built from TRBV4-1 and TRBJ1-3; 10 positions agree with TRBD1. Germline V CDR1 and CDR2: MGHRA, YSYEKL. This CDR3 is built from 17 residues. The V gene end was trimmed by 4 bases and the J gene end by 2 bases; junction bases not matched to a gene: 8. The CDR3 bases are TGCGCCAGCAGCCCCCGGACAGGGGGTATGGCTGGAAACACCATATATTTT. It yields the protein CASSPRTGGMAGNTIYF.

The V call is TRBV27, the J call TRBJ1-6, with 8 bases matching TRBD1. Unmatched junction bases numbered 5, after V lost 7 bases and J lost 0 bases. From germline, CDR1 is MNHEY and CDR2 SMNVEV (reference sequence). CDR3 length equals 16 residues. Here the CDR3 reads CASTLGQVSYNSPLHF. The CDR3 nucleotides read TGTGCCAGCACCTTGGGACAGGTCTCCTATAATTCACCCCTCCACTTT.

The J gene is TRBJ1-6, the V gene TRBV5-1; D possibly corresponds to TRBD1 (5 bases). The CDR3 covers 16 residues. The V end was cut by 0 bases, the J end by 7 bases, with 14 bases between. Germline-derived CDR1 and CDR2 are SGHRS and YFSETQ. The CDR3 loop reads CASSLGGGLSNSPLHF. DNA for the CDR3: TGCGCCAGCAGCTTGGGGGGGGGATTAAGCAATTCACCCCTCCACTTT.

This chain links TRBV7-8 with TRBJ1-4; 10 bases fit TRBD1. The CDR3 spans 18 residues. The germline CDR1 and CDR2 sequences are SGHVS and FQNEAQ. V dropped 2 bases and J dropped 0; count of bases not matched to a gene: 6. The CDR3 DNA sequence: TGTGCCAGCAGCTTATGGGACAGGGGCGATGCAACTAATGAAAAACTGTTTTTT. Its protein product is CASSLWDRGDATNEKLFF.

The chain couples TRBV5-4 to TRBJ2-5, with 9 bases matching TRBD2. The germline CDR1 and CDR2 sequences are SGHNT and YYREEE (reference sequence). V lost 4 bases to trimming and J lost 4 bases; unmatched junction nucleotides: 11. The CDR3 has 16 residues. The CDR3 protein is CASSRGLASVGETQYF. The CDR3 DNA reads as TGTGCCAGCAGCCGCGGACTAGCGAGTGTGGGAGAGACCCAGTACTTC. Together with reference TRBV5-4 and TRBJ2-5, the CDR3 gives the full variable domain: ETGVTQSPTHLIKTRGQQVTLRCSSQSGHNTVSWYQQALGQGPQFIFQYYREEENGRGNFPPRFSGLQFPNYSSELNVNALELDDSALYLCASSRGLASVGETQYFGPGTRLLVL.

The CDR3 coding sequence is TGTGCCAGCAGTTCGCAGGGGATTGATGGCTACACCTTC. Protein: CASSSQGIDGYTF. The V call is TRBV6-2 or TRBV6-3, the J call TRBJ1-2, with D perhaps matching TRBD1 (6 bases). The ends were cut back, 4 bases at V and 6 bases at J, with 12 bases in the middle. CDR1 MNHEY and CDR2 SVGEGT come from the germline V gene. The CDR3 length is 13 residues.

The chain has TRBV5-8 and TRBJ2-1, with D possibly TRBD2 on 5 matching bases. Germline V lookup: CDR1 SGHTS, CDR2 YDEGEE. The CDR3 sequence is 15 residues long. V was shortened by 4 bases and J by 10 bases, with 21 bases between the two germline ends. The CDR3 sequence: CASSRAWASRAEQFF. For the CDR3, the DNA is TGTGCCAGCAGCCGCGCCTGGGCTAGCCGTGCGGAGCAGTTCTTC.

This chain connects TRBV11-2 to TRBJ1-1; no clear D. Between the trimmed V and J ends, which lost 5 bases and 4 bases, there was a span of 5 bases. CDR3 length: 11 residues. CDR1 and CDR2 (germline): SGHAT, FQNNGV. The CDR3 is CASSQSTEAFF. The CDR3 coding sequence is TGTGCCAGCAGCCAATCCACTGAAGCTTTCTTT.

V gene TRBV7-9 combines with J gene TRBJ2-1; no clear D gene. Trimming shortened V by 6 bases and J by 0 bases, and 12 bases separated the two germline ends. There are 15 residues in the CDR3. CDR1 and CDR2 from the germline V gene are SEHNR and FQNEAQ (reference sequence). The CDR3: CASRGHRSSYNEQFF. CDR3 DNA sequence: TGTGCCAGCAGAGGTCACCGGAGCTCCTACAATGAGCAGTTCTTC.

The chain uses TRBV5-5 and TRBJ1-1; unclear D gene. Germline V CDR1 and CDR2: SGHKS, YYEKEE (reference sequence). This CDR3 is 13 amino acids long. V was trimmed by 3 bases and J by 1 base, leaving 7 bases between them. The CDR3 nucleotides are TGTGCCAGCAGCTACCGGGGGAACACTGAAGCTTTCTTT. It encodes CASSYRGNTEAFF.